These 27 T cell receptor beta chains came from one sample sequenced in a study of T cells after yellow fever vaccination. Via MiXCR, TCRdb re-called the 5' RACE reads, giving one row per CDR3 protein. The repertoire consists of 250,000 to 350,000 distinct CDR3 sequences, with around 6.8% occurring once and the leading ten covering around 17%. The specimen was PBMCs, collected around 45 days after the first yellow fever vaccination. Source of these receptors: a man aged 18 to 30 who received the YFV17D yellow fever vaccine.

The chain couples TRBV19 to TRBJ1-2; the match to TRBD1 covers 7 bases. Germline V CDR1 and CDR2: LNHDA, SQIVND (reference sequence). The CDR3 consists of 16 residues. With V trimmed by 7 bases and J by 4 bases, 15 bases remained unmatched. Here the CDR3 reads CASTPLPGRDSYGYTF. CDR3 in DNA: TGTGCCAGTACCCCCCTCCCCGGCCGGGACAGCTATGGCTACACCTTC.

The table lists this clonotype with a few counts. J is TRBJ2-7 and V is TRBV20-1, with 9 bases lining up with TRBD1. After removal of 3 bases from V and 7 bases from J, the junction contained 7 bases not matched to a gene. CDR3 length equals 13 residues. The germline V gene has CDR1 DFQATT and CDR2 SNEGSKA (reference sequence). CDR3 region: CSASPQGAREQYF. DNA of the CDR3: TGCAGTGCTAGCCCACAGGGGGCGCGGGAGCAGTACTTC.

The rearrangement links TRBV7-9 to TRBJ1-5, with no clear D. Germline lookup yields CDR1 SEHNR and CDR2 FQNEAQ (reference sequence). This CDR3 is built from 16 residues. Trimming removed 1 base from V and 0 bases from J, with 10 bases in between. In DNA, the CDR3 is TGTGCCAGCAGCTTAGTAGGAGGAAATAGCAATCAGCCCCAGCATTTT. Translation: CASSLVGGNSNQPQHF.

This clonotype was seen at least ten times. J is TRBJ2-3 and V is TRBV10-3; D uncertain. This CDR3 contains 18 residues. The V gene lost 5 bases and the J gene lost 0 bases, with 21 bases spanning the gap. Looked up from germline, CDR1 is ENHRY and CDR2 is SYGVKD. CDR3 protein: CAISTSLGSRTSTDTQYF. The DNA for the CDR3 is TGTGCCATCAGTACCTCCCTCGGAAGCCGAACTAGCACAGATACGCAGTATTTT.

The chain employs TRBV6-1 and TRBJ1-1; 7 bases are shared with TRBD1. The germline CDR1 and CDR2 sequences are MNHNS and SASEGT. CDR3 length: 14 residues. V lost 6 bases and J lost 5; bases outside the gene matches: 9. The CDR3 nucleotides read TGTGCCAGCAGGCATGGGCAGGGGGAGACTGAAGCTTTCTTT. Its translation is CASRHGQGETEAFF.

This clonotype was counted many times. This chain connects TRBV4-3 to TRBJ2-3, with a possible D match to TRBD1 (6 bases). CDR1 and CDR2 from the germline V gene are LGHNA and YSLEER. The CDR3 has 17 residues. Deletions cut 0 bases from V and 0 bases from J, with 13 bases between. The CDR3 nucleotides are TGCGCCAGCAGCCAAGATTGGTCGACAGGCAGCACAGATACGCAGTATTTT. It translates to CASSQDWSTGSTDTQYF.

A few counts support this clonotype. V gene TRBV12-3 or TRBV12-4 combines with J gene TRBJ2-7; 10 positions agree with TRBD2. This CDR3 has 14 residues. V shed 1 base, J shed 4 bases, and the junction held 1 base outside the gene matches. CDR3 protein: CASSLVAGGYEQYF. As DNA, the CDR3 is TGTGCCAGCAGTTTAGTAGCGGGGGGATACGAGCAGTACTTC.

Only a few counts were recorded for this clonotype. V usage is TRBV9 and J usage is TRBJ1-1; perhaps TRBD1 as D (5 bases). The CDR3 runs 13 residues. CDR1 and CDR2 (germline): SGDLS, YYNGEE. Trimming cost V 7 bases and J 6 bases, with 16 bases left between them. DNA of the CDR3: TGTGCCAGCGCTAACACCCGGGGGGCTGAAGCTTTCTTT. This codes for CASANTRGAEAFF.

This chain joins TRBV24-1 and TRBJ2-1, with D hard to call. The germline gives CDR1 KGHDR, CDR2 SFDVKD. The germline V and J ends were trimmed by 4 bases and 5 bases, with 8 bases remaining between them. CDR3 length: 13 amino acids. The CDR3 DNA reads TGTGCCACCAGTGACCAGGTCCACAATGAGCAGTTCTTC. It is translated as CATSDQVHNEQFF.

V and J are TRBV5-1 and TRBJ2-5, with D perhaps matching TRBD1 or TRBD2 (6 bases each). There are 12 residues in the CDR3. Germline CDR1 and CDR2: SGHRS and YFSETQ. Between the trimmed V and J ends, which lost 8 bases and 5 bases, there was a span of 13 bases. CDR3 loop: CASAQGGETQYF. DNA of the CDR3: TGCGCCAGTGCACAGGGAGGTGAGACCCAGTACTTC.

The chain recombines TRBV6-2 or TRBV6-3 with TRBJ2-7, with a tentative D call TRBD1 (5 bases). V shed 5 bases and J shed 2 bases, with 22 bases lying between them. This CDR3 has 17 residues. Germline V lookup: CDR1 MNHEY, CDR2 SVGEGT. CDR3: CASSDPMTALGPYEQYF. The CDR3 coding sequence is TGTGCCAGCAGTGACCCGATGACAGCTCTGGGTCCCTACGAGCAGTACTTC.

This clonotype occurred a few times. CDR3 nucleotides: TGTGCCATCAGTCCAGAAGGCTCCTACGAGCAGTACGTC. This translates into CAISPEGSYEQYV. This chain joins TRBV10-3 and TRBJ2-7, with D uncertain. Deletions cut 5 bases from V and 0 bases from J, with 8 bases between. Looked up from germline, CDR1 is ENHRY and CDR2 is SYGVKD. This CDR3 has 13 residues.

The chain combines TRBV20-1 with TRBJ2-1; TRBD2 matches 9 bases. Trimming cost V 6 bases and J 0 bases; bases outside gene matches: 6. CDR1 and CDR2 (germline): DFQATT, SNEGSKA (reference sequence). The CDR3 totals 15 residues. Written as DNA, the CDR3 is TGCAGTGCCCCAGCGGGGGGAAGCTCCTACAATGAGCAGTTCTTC. This sequence encodes CSAPAGGSSYNEQFF.

This clonotype showed up just a few times. The V call is TRBV5-1, the J call TRBJ2-1; D perhaps matches TRBD2 (7 bases). The CDR3 totals 16 residues. V was trimmed by 1 base and J by 0 bases, leaving 11 bases between them. CDR1 is SGHRS and CDR2 is YFSETQ in the germline V gene. CDR3 in DNA: TGCGCCAGCAGCTTGATGGGGGGGGCCTCCTACAATGAGCAGTTCTTC. Protein sequence: CASSLMGGASYNEQFF.

In this sample, this clonotype turned up a few times. V is TRBV5-1 and J is TRBJ2-3; 11 nucleotides match TRBD1. After removal of 4 bases from V and 4 bases from J, the junction contained 5 bases not matched to a gene. The germline gives CDR1 SGHRS, CDR2 YFSETQ. This CDR3 has 15 residues. The CDR3 DNA is TGCGCCAGCAGCCGCGGACAGGGGGCCGCAGATACGCAGTATTTT. Residues: CASSRGQGAADTQYF.

In its sample, this clonotype was seen a few times. The chain couples TRBV10-2 to TRBJ1-2; 8 nucleotides match TRBD1. From germline, CDR1 is WSHSY and CDR2 SAAADI. V gave up 4 bases and J gave up 4 bases; unmatched junction bases: 8. This CDR3 region has 15 residues. CDR3 DNA sequence: TGCGCCAGCAGTGGGACAGGGAAAACCGGCTATGGCTACACCTTC. Its translation is CASSGTGKTGYGYTF.

The DNA of the CDR3 is TGTGCCAGCAGCGTAGATGGGGTCACCCTCCACTTT. Residues: CASSVDGVTLHF. This chain uses TRBV9 with TRBJ1-6, with D hard to call. Trimming shortened V by 0 bases and J by 14 bases, and 9 bases separated the two germline ends. CDR1 SGDLS and CDR2 YYNGEE come from the germline V gene. The CDR3 extends over 12 amino acids.

The CDR3 spells CASSEAQRRYEQYF. The CDR3, as DNA: TGTGCCAGCAGCGAAGCACAACGGCGGTACGAGCAGTACTTC. The rearrangement uses TRBV21-1 and TRBJ2-7. TRBV21-1 has pseudogene status. This CDR3 comprises 14 residues.

The chain is built from TRBV10-3 and TRBJ2-5, with 8 bases matching TRBD1. This CDR3 spans 16 amino acids. V gave up 4 bases and J gave up 4 bases; unmatched junction bases: 11. Per germline, CDR1 ENHRY and CDR2 SYGVKD. The DNA for the CDR3 is TGTGCCATCAGTGTAAGACAGGGGCTAGTGGCAGAGACCCAGTACTTC. Amino acid sequence: CAISVRQGLVAETQYF.

The chain employs TRBV5-6 and TRBJ1-2; perhaps TRBD1 as D (5 bases). CDR3 length: 15 residues. Germline V gives CDR1 SGHDT, CDR2 YYEEEE. V lost 4 bases, J lost 4 bases, and 17 bases lay in between. For the CDR3, the DNA is TGTGCCAGCAGCGTCGACAGACCCACCCTCTATGGCTACACCTTC. Translating gives CASSVDRPTLYGYTF.

This clonotype appeared many times. The genes are TRBV5-5 and TRBJ1-1; D unclear. In germline, CDR1 is SGHKS, CDR2 YYEKEE (reference sequence). Trimming took off 5 bases at V and 6 bases at J, with 14 bases between the two ends. CDR3 length: 13 residues. CDR3 region: CASRSREGAEAFF. The CDR3 bases are TGTGCCAGCAGGAGTCGTGAGGGCGCTGAAGCTTTCTTT.

The sample holds a few counts of this clonotype. The V gene is TRBV24-1, the J gene TRBJ2-5; TRBD1 agrees at 10 bases. CDR1 and CDR2 (germline): KGHDR, SFDVKD. The CDR3 consists of 15 residues. Trimming cost V 3 bases and J 5 bases; bases outside gene matches: 5. The CDR3 sequence: CATSDTRTGGETQYF. The CDR3 DNA follows: TGTGCCACCAGTGATACTAGGACAGGGGGGGAGACCCAGTACTTC.

V is TRBV7-2 and J is TRBJ1-2; no definite D call. From germline, CDR1 is SGHTA and CDR2 FQGNSA. Trimming took off 5 bases at V and 8 bases at J, with 18 bases between the two ends. This CDR3 spans 14 amino acids. The CDR3 spells CASSPGQALYGYTF. CDR3 bases: TGTGCCAGCAGCCCCGGGCAGGCCCTTTACGGCTACACCTTC.

This rearrangement joins TRBV5-1 to TRBJ2-7; 9 nucleotides agree with TRBD2. Germline V CDR1 and CDR2: SGHRS, YFSETQ. V was pared by 0 bases and J by 3 bases, with 4 bases of the junction left unmatched. The length of the CDR3 is 15 residues. Here the CDR3 reads CASSLDAGGNYEQYV. As DNA, the CDR3 is TGCGCCAGCAGCTTGGATGCGGGGGGGAACTACGAGCAGTACGTC.

This clonotype occurred a few times. The gene calls are TRBV5-6 and TRBJ2-7, with a possible D match to TRBD2 (5 bases). Germline V gene lookup returns CDR1 SGHDT and CDR2 YYEEEE. The V gene lost 0 bases and the J gene lost 4 bases, with 17 bases spanning the gap. This CDR3 has 16 residues. Here the CDR3 reads CASSLGFTRREYEQYF. The CDR3 DNA reads TGTGCCAGCAGCTTGGGCTTCACTAGAAGGGAGTACGAGCAGTACTTC.

This rearrangement joins TRBV5-5 to TRBJ2-2; a weak D match, TRBD2 (5 bases). The CDR3 runs to 16 residues. Trimming took off 1 base at V and 2 bases at J, with 12 bases between the two ends. CDR1 and CDR2 (germline): SGHKS, YYEKEE (reference sequence). The CDR3 region is CASSLIATINTGELFF. The CDR3 DNA sequence: TGTGCCAGCAGCTTGATAGCGACTATTAACACCGGGGAGCTGTTTTTT.

V and J are TRBV20-1 and TRBJ1-5, with D unresolved. V lost 3 bases, J lost 3 bases, and 6 bases lay in between. CDR1 and CDR2 (germline): DFQATT, SNEGSKA (reference sequence). The CDR3 covers 12 residues. The CDR3 is CSARRANQPQHF. In DNA form, the CDR3 reads TGCAGTGCTAGGAGGGCCAATCAGCCCCAGCATTTT.